This TCR beta chain was sequenced in a study of beta chain features in type 1 diabetes. Findings of the study overall: VDJ junctions sequenced from type 1 diabetes patients showed fewer insertions and more deletions. Resolution of whether HLA type affects TCRB rearrangement was not achieved here.

The germline gives CDR1 SEHNR, CDR2 FQNEAQ (reference sequence). This CDR3 contains 14 residues. The V end was cut by 5 bases, the J end by 7 bases, with 18 bases between. This clone occurred a few times. The antigen is undetermined. Expressed TCRB transcripts were sequenced, since all the RNA that had been isolated was reverse transcribed. Sequenced naive, central memory and regulatory T cell samples produced an average of around 3.9 million reads. TCRdb keeps only in-frame clones here, not all; method: immunoSEQ multiplex PCR. The sample holds 300,000 to 400,000 clones; roughly 9.6% are singletons and the top ten take over 0.015%.

The receptor's source is a woman in her twenties or thirties in good health. The sequencing input was naive CD4+ T cells from blood. The J gene is TRBJ2-7, the V gene TRBV7-9; D gene ambiguous. CDR3 sequence reads: CASSPRVSFSEQYF. In DNA form, the CDR3 reads TGTGCCAGCAGCCCCCGGGTTAGTTTTTCGGAGCAGTACTTC.